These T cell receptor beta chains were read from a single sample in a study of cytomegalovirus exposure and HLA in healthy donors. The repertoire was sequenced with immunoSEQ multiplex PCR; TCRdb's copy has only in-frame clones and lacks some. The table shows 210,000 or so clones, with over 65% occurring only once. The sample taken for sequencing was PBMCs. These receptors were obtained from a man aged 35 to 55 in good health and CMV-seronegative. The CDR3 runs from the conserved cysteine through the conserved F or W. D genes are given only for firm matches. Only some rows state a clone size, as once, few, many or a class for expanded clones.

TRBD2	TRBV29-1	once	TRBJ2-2	CSVGLAANTGELFF	TGCAGCGTTGGGCTAGCGGCGAACACCGGGGAGCTGTTTTTT
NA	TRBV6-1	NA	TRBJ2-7	CASSDRGSSYEQYF	TGTGCCAGCAGTGACAGGGGCAGCTCCTACGAGCAGTACTTC
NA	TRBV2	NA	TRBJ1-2	CASSEGRAIGYTF	TGTGCCAGCAGTGAAGGCAGGGCCATCGGCTACACCTTC
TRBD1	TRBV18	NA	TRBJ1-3	CASSSFQGDSGNTIYF	TGTGCCAGCTCATCTTTCCAGGGGGACTCTGGAAACACCATATATTTT
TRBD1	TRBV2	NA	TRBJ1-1	CASSTGGMTEAFF	TGTGCCAGCAGTACAGGGGGCATGACTGAAGCTTTCTTT
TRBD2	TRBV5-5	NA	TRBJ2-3	CASSLVGSGALDTQYF	TGTGCCAGCAGCTTGGTGGGTAGCGGGGCACTAGATACGCAGTATTTT
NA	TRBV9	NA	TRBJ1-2	CASSPHRVSTYGYTF	TGTGCCAGCAGCCCCCACAGGGTTTCAACCTATGGCTACACCTTC
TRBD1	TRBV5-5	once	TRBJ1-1	CASRIGAGGLNTEAFF	TGTGCCAGCAGAATTGGGGCAGGGGGCCTGAACACTGAAGCTTTCTTT
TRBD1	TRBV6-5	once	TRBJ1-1	CASSYYPQGTEAFF	TGTGCCAGCAGTTACTATCCACAGGGGACTGAAGCTTTCTTT
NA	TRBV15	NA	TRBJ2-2	CATSKEGAGVGYLVGAGELFF	TGTGCCACCAGCAAGGAGGGAGCTGGTGTAGGTTACTTAGTGGGTGCCGGGGAGCTGTTTTTT
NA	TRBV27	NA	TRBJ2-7	CASTLLDRPYEQYF	TGTGCCAGCACCCTGCTGGACAGACCCTACGAGCAGTACTTC
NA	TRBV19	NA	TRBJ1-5	CASNAGNNQPQHF	TGTGCCAGTAATGCAGGGAACAATCAGCCCCAGCATTTT
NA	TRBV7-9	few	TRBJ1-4	CSSSLGENGRNEKLFF	TGTTCCAGCAGCTTGGGGGAGAATGGGAGGAATGAAAAACTGTTTTTT
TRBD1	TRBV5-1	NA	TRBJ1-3	CASSLTGTEGNTIYF	TGCGCCAGCAGCTTGACGGGGACAGAGGGAAACACCATATATTTT
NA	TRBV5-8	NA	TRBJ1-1	CASNFAGLMNTEAFF	TGTGCCAGCAATTTTGCGGGCTTGATGAACACTGAAGCTTTCTTT
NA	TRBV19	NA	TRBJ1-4	CASTPGRGSEEKLFF	TGTGCCAGTACCCCAGGAAGGGGTTCAGAGGAAAAACTGTTTTTT
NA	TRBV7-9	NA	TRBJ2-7	CASSFRDEQYF	TGTGCCAGCAGCTTTAGAGACGAGCAGTACTTC
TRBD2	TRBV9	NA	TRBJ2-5	CASSGREGQETQYF	TGTGCCAGCAGCGGGCGGGAGGGACAAGAGACCCAGTACTTC
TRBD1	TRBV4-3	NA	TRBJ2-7	CASSQDLTGGSYEQYF	TGCGCCAGCAGCCAAGATTTGACAGGGGGCTCCTACGAGCAGTACTTC
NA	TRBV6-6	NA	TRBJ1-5	CASRGQSNQPQHF	TGTGCCAGCAGAGGACAGAGCAATCAGCCCCAGCATTTT
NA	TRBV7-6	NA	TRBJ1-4	CASSVSQGSEKLFF	TGTGCCAGCAGCGTCTCACAGGGTTCTGAAAAACTGTTTTTT
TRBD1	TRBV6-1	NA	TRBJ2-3	CASSRDSLNTDTQYF	TGTGCCAGCAGCCGGGACAGCTTAAACACAGATACGCAGTATTTT
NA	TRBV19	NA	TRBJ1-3	CASWRNSGNTIYF	TGTGCCAGCTGGAGGAACTCTGGAAACACCATATATTTT
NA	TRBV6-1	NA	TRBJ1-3	CASSPRNPGNTIYF	TGTGCCAGCAGTCCCAGGAACCCTGGAAACACCATATATTTT
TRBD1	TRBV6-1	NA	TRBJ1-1	CASSVDRGMNTEAFF	TGTGCCAGCAGTGTCGACAGGGGTATGAACACTGAAGCTTTCTTT
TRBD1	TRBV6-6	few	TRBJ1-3	CASSIRDSRSGNTIYF	TGTGCCAGCAGTATCCGGGACAGTAGGTCTGGAAACACCATATATTTT
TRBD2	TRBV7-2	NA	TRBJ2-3	CASSPTSGGSFDTQYF	TGTGCCAGCAGCCCGACTAGCGGGGGGTCCTTCGATACGCAGTATTTT
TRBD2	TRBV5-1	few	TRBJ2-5	CASSPNSGGPTGTQYF	TGCGCCAGCAGCCCTAATAGCGGGGGACCAACCGGGACCCAGTACTTC
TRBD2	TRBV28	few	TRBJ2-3	CASSLGGSTDTQYF	TGTGCCAGCAGTTTGGGAGGGAGCACAGATACGCAGTATTTT
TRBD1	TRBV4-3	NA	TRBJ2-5	CASSSYRGRETQYF	TGCGCCAGCAGTAGCTACAGGGGGCGAGAGACCCAGTACTTC
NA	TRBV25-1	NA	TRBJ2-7	CASSSRRQGLYEQYF	TGTGCCAGCAGTTCCCGTAGGCAGGGCCTTTACGAGCAGTACTTC
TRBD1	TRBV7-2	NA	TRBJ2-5	CASSLTGGQETQYF	TGTGCCAGCAGCTTAACAGGGGGGCAAGAGACCCAGTACTTC
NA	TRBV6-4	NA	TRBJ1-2	CASSDIGVHGYTF	TGTGCCAGCAGTGATATAGGGGTGCATGGCTACACCTTC
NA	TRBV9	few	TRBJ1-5	CASSVGVQGDQPQHF	TGTGCCAGCAGCGTAGGGGTACAGGGCGACCAGCCCCAGCATTTT
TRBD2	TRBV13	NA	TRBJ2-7	CASSLAAGGEYEQYF	TGTGCCAGCAGCTTAGCAGCGGGGGGTGAGTACGAGCAGTACTTC